This T cell receptor beta chain originates from a study of T-cell reconstitution after alpha-beta-depleted transplantation in children. The CDR3 spans 15 residues. Germline lookup yields CDR1 SGHRS and CDR2 YFSETQ. Trimming shortened V by 4 bases and J by 6 bases, and 20 bases separated the two germline ends. Unique molecular identifiers were incorporated during preparation of the TCRbeta library. TCRdb recomputed calls from the PCR reads with MiXCR, one row per CDR3 protein. The sample holds around 410,000 distinct CDR3 sequences, approximately 10% seen once. This sequence was found in a human donor who donated a stem cell graft to a child with acute myeloid leukemia. V usage is TRBV5-1 and J usage is TRBJ2-7; D is perhaps TRBD2 (6 bases). The specimen comprised PBMCs from the stem cell graft donor, sampled from the stem cell graft. The CDR3 is CASSGLNGGTGEQYF. The CDR3 DNA sequence: TGCGCCAGCAGCGGTTTGAACGGCGGGACCGGCGAGCAGTACTTC.